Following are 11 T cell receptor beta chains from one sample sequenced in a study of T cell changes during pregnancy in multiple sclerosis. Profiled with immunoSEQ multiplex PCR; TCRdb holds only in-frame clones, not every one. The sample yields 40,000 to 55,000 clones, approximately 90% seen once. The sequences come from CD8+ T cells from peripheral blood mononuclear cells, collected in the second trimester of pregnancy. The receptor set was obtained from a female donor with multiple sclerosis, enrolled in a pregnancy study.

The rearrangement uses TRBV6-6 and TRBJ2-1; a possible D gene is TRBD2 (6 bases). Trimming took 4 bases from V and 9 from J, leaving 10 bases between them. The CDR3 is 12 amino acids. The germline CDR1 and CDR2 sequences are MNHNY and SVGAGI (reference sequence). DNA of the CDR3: TGTGCCAGCAGTTCGGGGGTTCCTGAGCAGTTCTTC. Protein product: CASSSGVPEQFF.

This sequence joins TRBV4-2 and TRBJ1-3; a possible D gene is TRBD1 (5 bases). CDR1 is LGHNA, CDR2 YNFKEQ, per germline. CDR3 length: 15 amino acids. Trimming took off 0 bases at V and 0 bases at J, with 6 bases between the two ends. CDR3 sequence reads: CASSQDRVSGNTIYF. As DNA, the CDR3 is TGTGCCAGCAGCCAAGACAGGGTCTCTGGAAACACCATATATTTT.

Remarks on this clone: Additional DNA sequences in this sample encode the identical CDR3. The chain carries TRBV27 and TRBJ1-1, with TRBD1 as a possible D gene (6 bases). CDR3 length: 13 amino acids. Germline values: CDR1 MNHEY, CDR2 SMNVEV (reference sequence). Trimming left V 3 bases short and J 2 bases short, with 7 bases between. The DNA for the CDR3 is TGTGCCAGCAGTTTTGGGGGCAACACTGAAGCTTTCTTT. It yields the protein CASSFGGNTEAFF.

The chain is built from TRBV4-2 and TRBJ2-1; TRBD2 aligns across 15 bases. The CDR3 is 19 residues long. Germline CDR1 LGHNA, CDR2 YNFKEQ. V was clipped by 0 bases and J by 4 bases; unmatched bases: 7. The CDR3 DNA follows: TGTGCCAGCAGCCAAGAGGTCCCCGGGACTAGCGGGGGGTACAATGAGCAGTTCTTC. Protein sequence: CASSQEVPGTSGGYNEQFF.

The CDR3 coding sequence is TGTGCCAATACGGGAGGGCACAGCAATCAGCCCCAGCATTTT. Its translation is CANTGGHSNQPQHF. The chain employs TRBV19 and TRBJ1-5; D is ambiguous. In germline, CDR1 is LNHDA, CDR2 SQIVND (reference sequence). Between the trimmed V and J ends, which lost 10 bases and 1 base, there was a span of 14 bases. The CDR3 contains 14 residues.

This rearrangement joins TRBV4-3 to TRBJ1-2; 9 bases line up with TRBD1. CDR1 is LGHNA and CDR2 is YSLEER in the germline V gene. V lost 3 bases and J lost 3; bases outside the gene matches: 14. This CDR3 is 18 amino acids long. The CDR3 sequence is CASSQLRDRASPYYGYTF. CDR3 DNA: TGCGCCAGCAGCCAGCTCCGGGACAGGGCGTCCCCCTACTATGGCTACACCTTC.

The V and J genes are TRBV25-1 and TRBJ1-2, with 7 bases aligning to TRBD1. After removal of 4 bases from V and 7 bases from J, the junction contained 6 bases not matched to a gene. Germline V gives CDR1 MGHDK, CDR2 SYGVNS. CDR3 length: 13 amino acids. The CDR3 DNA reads TGTGCCAGCAGTGGGAGGGGGCTAGGTGGCTACACCTTC. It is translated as CASSGRGLGGYTF.

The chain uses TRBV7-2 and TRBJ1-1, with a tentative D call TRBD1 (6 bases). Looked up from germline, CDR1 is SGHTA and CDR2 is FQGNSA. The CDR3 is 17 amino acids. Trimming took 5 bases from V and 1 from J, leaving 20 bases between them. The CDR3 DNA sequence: TGTGCCAGCAGCGTAGGCCCTCTTGGACAGACGAACACTGAAGCTTTCTTT. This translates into CASSVGPLGQTNTEAFF.

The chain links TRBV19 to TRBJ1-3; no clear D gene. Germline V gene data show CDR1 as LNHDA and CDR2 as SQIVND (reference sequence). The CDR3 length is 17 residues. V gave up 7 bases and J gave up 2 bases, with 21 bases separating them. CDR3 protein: CASTPYLDGLAGNTIYF. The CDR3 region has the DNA TGTGCCAGTACCCCATACTTGGACGGACTGGCTGGAAACACCATATATTTT.

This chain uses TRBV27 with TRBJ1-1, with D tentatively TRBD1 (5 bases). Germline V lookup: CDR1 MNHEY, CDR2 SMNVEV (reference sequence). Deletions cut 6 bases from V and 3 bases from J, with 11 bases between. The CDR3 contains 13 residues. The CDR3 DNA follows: TGTGCCAGCAGCCAGCGGGGCTACACTGAAGCTTTCTTT. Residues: CASSQRGYTEAFF.

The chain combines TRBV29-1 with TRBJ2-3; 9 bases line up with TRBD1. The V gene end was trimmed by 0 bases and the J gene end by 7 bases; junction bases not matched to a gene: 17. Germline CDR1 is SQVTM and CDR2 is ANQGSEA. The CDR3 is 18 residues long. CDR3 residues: CSVEEYYPGQGKLNTQYF. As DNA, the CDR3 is TGCAGCGTTGAAGAGTACTATCCGGGACAGGGAAAGCTGAATACGCAGTATTTT.